These T cell receptor beta chains were read from a single sample in a study of monozygotic twins with inflammatory bowel disease. TCRdb reprocessed the 5' RACE reads, keeping one entry per CDR3 protein, no DNA. This listing includes about 160,000 distinct CDR3 sequences. The sample was blood. These receptors were obtained from a human donor with ulcerative colitis or Crohn's disease, or a healthy co-twin of an affected twin (not recorded which). The CDR3 runs from the conserved cysteine through the conserved F or W.

cdr3_length,j_call,v_call,cdr3_aa
17,TRBJ2-5,TRBV27,CASSLTGQGVELETQYF
15,TRBJ1-5,TRBV28,CASSPYTGDTQPQHF
13,TRBJ2-7,TRBV7-2,CASRFSGRDEQYF
14,TRBJ2-7,TRBV7-8,CASSFRAGHYEQYF
14,TRBJ2-1,TRBV5-1,CASSLETSYNEQFF
14,TRBJ2-1,TRBV7-2,CASSPGLAEAEQFF
15,TRBJ2-7,TRBV7-9,CASSPVGTIPGEQYF
14,TRBJ2-7,TRBV5-6,CASSLDSSVYEQYF
14,TRBJ2-4,TRBV29-1,CSAYRGRGKNIQYF
14,TRBJ2-4,TRBV28,CASSHGGQGPIQYF
15,TRBJ2-1,TRBV7-8,CASSPSRGVYNEQFF
16,TRBJ2-3,TRBV12-3/TRBV12-4,CASSPRGQVSTDTQYF
15,TRBJ1-6,TRBV7-2,CASSSQTDYNSPLHF
16,TRBJ2-5,TRBV19,CASSTWTSGTRETQYF
16,TRBJ2-3,TRBV5-1,CASSLGQGAYTDTQYF